The 4 T cell receptor beta chains below were found in one sample sequenced in a study of blood T cell repertoires in COVID-19. Some clones are missing from TCRdb's copy, which holds only in-frame ones; the method was immunoSEQ multiplex PCR. The data contain about 67,000 clones, roughly 80% of them singletons. Specimen: peripheral blood. These receptors originate from a human donor in a cohort sampled during active COVID-19.

This clone was seen a handful of times. The chain couples TRBV25-1 to TRBJ2-1; the match to TRBD2 covers 7 bases. Germline lookup yields CDR1 MGHDK and CDR2 SYGVNS. V dropped 5 bases and J dropped 1; count of bases not matched to a gene: 14. The CDR3 spans 18 residues. The CDR3 region has the DNA TGTGCCAGCAGTTCAAGGTCTAGCGGCAGGGTTTCCTACAATGAGCAGTTCTTC. Translated: CASSSRSSGRVSYNEQFF.

The chain joins TRBV7-3 to TRBJ2-3; 8 bases are a match to TRBD1. Germline trimming cut 4 bases from V and 2 bases from J; bases unmatched to any gene: 8. The germline CDR1 and CDR2 sequences are SGHTA and FQGTGA. The CDR3 is 16 residues long. The CDR3 DNA follows: TGTGCCAGCAGCTCCCAGGGGGCGAGCACCACAGATACGCAGTATTTT. Translation: CASSSQGASTTDTQYF.

The chain is built from TRBV19 and TRBJ2-2; D may be TRBD1 (6 bases). Germline V gene lookup returns CDR1 LNHDA and CDR2 SQIVND (reference sequence). The CDR3 contains 14 residues. Trimming took 7 bases from V and 0 from J, leaving 9 bases between them. The CDR3 here is CASTGTPNTGELFF. In DNA form, the CDR3 reads TGTGCCAGTACCGGGACACCGAACACCGGGGAGCTGTTTTTT.

The chain links TRBV7-9 to TRBJ1-1; perhaps TRBD1 as D (5 bases). The germline V gene has CDR1 SEHNR and CDR2 FQNEAQ (reference sequence). The V end lost 6 bases, the J end lost 0 bases, and 14 bases lay between the germline ends. The CDR3 loop spans 15 amino acids. For the CDR3, the DNA is TGTGCCAGCAGTTTTGCGGACACAATGAACACTGAAGCTTTCTTT. Translating it yields CASSFADTMNTEAFF.